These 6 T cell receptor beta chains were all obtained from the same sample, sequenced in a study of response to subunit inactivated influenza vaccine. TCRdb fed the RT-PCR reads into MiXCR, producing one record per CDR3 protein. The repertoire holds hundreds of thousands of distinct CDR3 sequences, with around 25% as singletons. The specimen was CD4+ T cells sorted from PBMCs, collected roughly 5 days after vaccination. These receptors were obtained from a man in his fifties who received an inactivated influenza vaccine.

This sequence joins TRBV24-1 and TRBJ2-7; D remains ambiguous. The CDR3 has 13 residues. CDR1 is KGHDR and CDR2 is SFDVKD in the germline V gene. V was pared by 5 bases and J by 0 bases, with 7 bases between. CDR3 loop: CATSGPGSYEQYF. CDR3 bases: TGTGCCACCAGTGGTCCAGGCTCCTACGAGCAGTACTTC.

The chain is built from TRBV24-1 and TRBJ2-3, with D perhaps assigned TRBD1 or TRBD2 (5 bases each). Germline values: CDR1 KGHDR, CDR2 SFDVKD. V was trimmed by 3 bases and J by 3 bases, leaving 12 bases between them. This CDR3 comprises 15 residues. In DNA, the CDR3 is TGTGCCACCAGTGATAACCGGGACGTAACAGATACGCAGTATTTT. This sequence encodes CATSDNRDVTDTQYF.

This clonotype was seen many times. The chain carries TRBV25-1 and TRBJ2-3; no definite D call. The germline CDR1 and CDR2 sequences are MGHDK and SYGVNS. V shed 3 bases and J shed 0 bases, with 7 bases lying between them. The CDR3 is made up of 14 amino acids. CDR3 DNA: TGTGCCAGCAGTGACATGATTAGCACAGATACGCAGTATTTT. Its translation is CASSDMISTDTQYF.

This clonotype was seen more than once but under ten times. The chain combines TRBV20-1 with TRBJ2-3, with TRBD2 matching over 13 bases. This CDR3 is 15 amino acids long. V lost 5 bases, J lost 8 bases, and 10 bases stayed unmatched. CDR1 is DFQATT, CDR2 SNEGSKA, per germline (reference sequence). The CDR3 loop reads CSAGGGTSGIGTQYF. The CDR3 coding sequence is TGCAGTGCTGGTGGGGGGACTAGCGGGATAGGTACGCAGTATTTT.

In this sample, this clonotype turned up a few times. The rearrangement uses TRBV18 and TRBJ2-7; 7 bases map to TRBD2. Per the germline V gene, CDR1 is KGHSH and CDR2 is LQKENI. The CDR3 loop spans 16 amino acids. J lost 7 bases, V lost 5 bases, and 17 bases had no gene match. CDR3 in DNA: TGTGCCAGCTCAAACCCTCTAGCGGCGGGCCCATGGGAGCAGTACTTC. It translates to CASSNPLAAGPWEQYF.

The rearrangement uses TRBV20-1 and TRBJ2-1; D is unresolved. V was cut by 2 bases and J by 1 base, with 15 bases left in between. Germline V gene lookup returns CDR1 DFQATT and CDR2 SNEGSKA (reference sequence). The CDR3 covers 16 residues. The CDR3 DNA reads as TGCAGTGCTAGACCCAAACTGGCGCGATCCTACAATGAGCAGTTCTTC. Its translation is CSARPKLARSYNEQFF.